These T cell receptor beta chains were read from a single sample in a study of blood T cell repertoires in COVID-19. Generated by immunoSEQ multiplex PCR, the TCRdb table keeps only in-frame clones and is missing some. The data show fewer than 300,000 clones, more than 70% seen once. Sequencing was done on a sample of peripheral blood. Source of these receptors: a woman between 18 and 29 years old with acute or convalescent COVID-19. CDR3s include the opening cysteine and the closing phenylalanine or tryptophan. Fields, in order: V gene, clone size, D gene, J gene, CDR3 DNA, CDR3 protein. D genes are given only for firm matches. The size of a clone is reported for some rows only, either as once, few or many, or as a class for expanded clones.

V: TRBV10-2
size: -
D: TRBD1
J: TRBJ1-1
DNA: TGCGCCAGCAGTGAGTTCAATGACAGGGTGGGGACTGAAGCTTTCTTT
CDR3: CASSEFNDRVGTEAFF

V: TRBV4-3
size: -
D: TRBD2
J: TRBJ2-3
DNA: TGCGCCAGCAGTCCGGTCGGACTAGCGGGCACAGATACGCAGTATTTT
CDR3: CASSPVGLAGTDTQYF

V: TRBV5-1
size: -
D: -
J: TRBJ2-7
DNA: TGCGCCAGCAGTCTGACAGACTCCTACGAGCAGTACTTC
CDR3: CASSLTDSYEQYF

V: TRBV9
size: -
D: -
J: TRBJ2-1
DNA: TGTGCCAGCAGCGCTAGCTCCGGAAGTTTCAATGAGCAGTTCTTC
CDR3: CASSASSGSFNEQFF

V: TRBV11-2
size: -
D: -
J: TRBJ2-7
DNA: TGTGCCAGCAGCTTAGAGCGCGGGGGCCCCGCCGAGCAGTACTTC
CDR3: CASSLERGGPAEQYF

V: TRBV6-6
size: -
D: TRBD2
J: TRBJ2-1
DNA: TGTGCCAGCAATCTAGCGGGACGAAGCAATGAGCAGTTCTTC
CDR3: CASNLAGRSNEQFF

V: TRBV7-9
size: many
D: -
J: TRBJ2-5
DNA: TGTGCCAGCAGCTTAGACCTTAGGCAGGGAGAGACCCAGTACTTC
CDR3: CASSLDLRQGETQYF

V: TRBV27
size: -
D: TRBD2
J: TRBJ2-1
DNA: TGTGCCAGTGGACTAGCGGGATTGTACAATGAGCAGTTCTTC
CDR3: CASGLAGLYNEQFF

V: TRBV5-1
size: once
D: -
J: TRBJ1-1
DNA: TGCGCCAGCAGCTTGGGGACAGATGGTGAAGCTTTCTTT
CDR3: CASSLGTDGEAFF

V: TRBV19
size: many
D: -
J: TRBJ1-5
DNA: TGTGCCAGTAGTCCGGGACAAGCATATAGCAATCAGCCCCAGCATTTT
CDR3: CASSPGQAYSNQPQHF

V: TRBV24-1
size: -
D: -
J: TRBJ2-5
DNA: TGTGCCACAATTTGCCGTGTCATGGTCCGGGAGACCCAGTACTTC
CDR3: CATICRVMVRETQYF

V: TRBV18
size: -
D: -
J: TRBJ1-1
DNA: TGTGCCAGCTCACCGGATACAGGGAGTTTAAACACTGAAGCTTTCTTT
CDR3: CASSPDTGSLNTEAFF

V: TRBV6-5
size: -
D: -
J: TRBJ1-5
DNA: TGTGCCAGCAGTTACTCGTTATATGATCAGCCCCAGCATTTT
CDR3: CASSYSLYDQPQHF

V: TRBV29-1
size: -
D: -
J: TRBJ1-5
DNA: TGCAGCGTCAAGGGGAGCAATCAGCCCCAGCATTTT
CDR3: CSVKGSNQPQHF

V: TRBV19
size: -
D: -
J: TRBJ1-1
DNA: TGTGCCAGTAGTGTGCGATGGGGGGGTAGGTTTGAAGCTTTCTTT
CDR3: CASSVRWGGRFEAFF

V: TRBV5-4
size: -
D: TRBD1
J: TRBJ1-2
DNA: TGTGCCAGCAGCACCGGGACAGCCTATGGCTACACCTTC
CDR3: CASSTGTAYGYTF

V: TRBV27
size: -
D: -
J: TRBJ2-3
DNA: TGTGCCAGCAGTTTAGTCCCCCCCATTACAGATACGCAGTATTTT
CDR3: CASSLVPPITDTQYF

V: TRBV2
size: -
D: -
J: TRBJ2-7
DNA: TGTGCCAGCAGTGGAGTCGAAAGCTCCTACGAGCAGTACTTC
CDR3: CASSGVESSYEQYF

V: TRBV19
size: -
D: -
J: TRBJ2-5
DNA: TGTGCCAGTAGCGGTTCCTACCAAGAGACCCAGTACTTC
CDR3: CASSGSYQETQYF

V: TRBV5-1
size: -
D: TRBD1
J: TRBJ1-1
DNA: TGCGCCAGCAGCTCCAAGGGACAGGTTCCGAACACTGAAGCTTTCTTT
CDR3: CASSSKGQVPNTEAFF

V: TRBV10-3
size: -
D: -
J: TRBJ2-5
DNA: TGTGCCATCAGTCCGGGACAAGGGCAGGAGACCCAGTACTTC
CDR3: CAISPGQGQETQYF

V: TRBV7-2
size: -
D: TRBD2
J: TRBJ2-3
DNA: TGTGCCAGCAGCACCGCCGGGACTAGCGGCACAGATACGCAGTATTTT
CDR3: CASSTAGTSGTDTQYF

V: TRBV19
size: -
D: TRBD1
J: TRBJ2-6
DNA: TGTGCCAGTCGGGACAGGGGTTATGGGGCCAACGTCCTGACTTTC
CDR3: CASRDRGYGANVLTF

V: TRBV11-2
size: -
D: -
J: TRBJ2-4
DNA: TGTGCCAGCAGCTCTAATGCCCACATTCAGTACTTC
CDR3: CASSSNAHIQYF

V: TRBV29-1
size: -
D: -
J: TRBJ1-5
DNA: TGCAGCGTGAGGGTTGACTCGGAAGGCAATCAGCCCCAGCATTTT
CDR3: CSVRVDSEGNQPQHF

V: TRBV30
size: -
D: TRBD2
J: TRBJ2-3
DNA: TGTGCCTGGAGGGTGGCTAGCGGGAGGGCAATCACAGATACGCAGTATTTT
CDR3: CAWRVASGRAITDTQYF

V: TRBV19
size: -
D: TRBD2
J: TRBJ2-1
DNA: TGTGCCAGTAGTAAGCAACCCGGGACTAGCGAGTACAATGAGCAGTTCTTC
CDR3: CASSKQPGTSEYNEQFF

V: TRBV6-5
size: -
D: -
J: TRBJ2-1
DNA: TGTGCCAGCAGTTACGTCGGAGCCAATGAGCAGTTCTTC
CDR3: CASSYVGANEQFF

V: TRBV2
size: -
D: -
J: TRBJ1-1
DNA: TGTGCCAGCACGGAGACAGGATTGAACACTGAAGCTTTCTTT
CDR3: CASTETGLNTEAFF

V: TRBV28
size: few
D: TRBD2
J: TRBJ2-7
DNA: TGTGCCAGCAGTTTTCGCGGGAGGGCTTACGAGCAGTACTTC
CDR3: CASSFRGRAYEQYF

V: TRBV28
size: -
D: -
J: TRBJ2-7
DNA: TGTGCCAGCGACCCGGGGTCCTACGAGCAGTACTTC
CDR3: CASDPGSYEQYF

V: TRBV7-8
size: -
D: -
J: TRBJ1-5
DNA: TGTGCCAGCAGCTTAGCGGGCCAGCCTCAGCCCCAGCATTTT
CDR3: CASSLAGQPQPQHF

V: TRBV28
size: -
D: -
J: TRBJ2-5
DNA: TGTGCCAGCAGTTTGAGTCACCAAGAGACCCAGTACTTC
CDR3: CASSLSHQETQYF